This T cell receptor (beta chain) stems from a study of cytomegalovirus exposure and HLA in healthy donors. Overall study context: An analysis done earlier identified almost 120 million unique TCR beta sequences from 190 million or so T cells.

The primer mix had 60 Vbeta and 13 Jbeta primers. Libraries were prepared by immunoSEQ multiplex PCR; TCRdb keeps only in-frame clonotypes and omits some of them. The sample consists of 200,000 to 250,000 clones, 77% of them appearing once. Germline-derived CDR1 and CDR2 are MGHRA and YSYEKL. The J segment lost 7 bases and the V segment lost 4 bases, leaving 2 bases of the junction unmatched. The CDR3 loop spans 14 amino acids. Study-level points and caveats: Sequencing likely generated an artifact that appeared as a cluster of highly shared sequence variants. TRBV6-2, TRBV6-3 and some other V segments were excluded as indistinguishable. Most of the TCR beta V segments (in an earlier analysis) were productive either about 87% or about 30% of the time.

Details on this clone: Its antigen remains unknown.

The sequence derives from a woman between 55 and 75 years old in good health and CMV-seropositive. J is TRBJ1-4 and V is TRBV4-1; 11 bases are a match to TRBD1. Sequencing was performed on PBMCs. CDR3 nucleotides: TGCGCCAGCAGCCGGGACAGGGGGGCTGAAAAACTGTTTTTT. It yields the protein CASSRDRGAEKLFF.